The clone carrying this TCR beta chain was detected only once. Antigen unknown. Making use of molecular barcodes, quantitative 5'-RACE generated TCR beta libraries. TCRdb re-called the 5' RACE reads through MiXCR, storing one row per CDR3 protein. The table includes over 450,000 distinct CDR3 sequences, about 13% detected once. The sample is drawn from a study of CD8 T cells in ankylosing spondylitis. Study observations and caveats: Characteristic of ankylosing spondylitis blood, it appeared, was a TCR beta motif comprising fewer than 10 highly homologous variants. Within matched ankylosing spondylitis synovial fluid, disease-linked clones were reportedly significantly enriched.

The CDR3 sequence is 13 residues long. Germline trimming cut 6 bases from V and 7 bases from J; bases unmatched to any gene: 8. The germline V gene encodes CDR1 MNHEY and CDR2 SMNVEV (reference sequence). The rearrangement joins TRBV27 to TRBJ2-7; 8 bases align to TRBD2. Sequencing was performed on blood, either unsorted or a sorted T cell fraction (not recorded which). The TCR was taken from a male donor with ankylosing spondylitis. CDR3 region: CASSSTSVGEQYV. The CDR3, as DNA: TGTGCCAGCAGCTCGACTAGCGTGGGGGAGCAGTACGTC.